Presented here are 32 T cell receptor beta chains from one specimen sequenced in a study of shared clonotypes between healthy human individuals. Sequenced by immunoSEQ multiplex PCR; TCRdb stores in-frame clones only, minus some. The data hold about 2,500,000 clones, with around 94% observed a single time. Sequencing was performed on naive CD4+ T cells sorted from blood. Subset indicated: CD45RA+ positively selected. The receptors come from a man aged 18 to 29 in good health.

The rearrangement links TRBV19 to TRBJ1-1, with 7 bases identical to TRBD1. This CDR3 has 15 residues. The germline V gene encodes CDR1 LNHDA and CDR2 SQIVND (reference sequence). The V and J ends lost 6 bases and 1 base, in that order; junction bases with no gene match: 8. The DNA of the CDR3 is TGTGCCAGTAGGACAGGGTATGTGAGGAACACTGAAGCTTTCTTT. Protein: CASRTGYVRNTEAFF.

A remark on this clone: Other nucleotide sequences from this sample produce the same CDR3. The gene calls are TRBV5-6 and TRBJ2-5, with D uncertain. The V end lost 4 bases, the J end lost 2 bases, and 6 bases lay between the germline ends. The CDR3 sequence is 12 residues long. Per germline, CDR1 SGHDT and CDR2 YYEEEE. The CDR3: CASSIPQETQYF. The CDR3 DNA follows: TGTGCCAGCAGCATCCCTCAAGAGACCCAGTACTTC.

The gene calls are TRBV19 and TRBJ1-4, with D unclear. CDR1 is LNHDA and CDR2 is SQIVND in the germline V gene (reference sequence). V lost 3 bases, J lost 5 bases, and 10 bases lay in between. The CDR3 is 14 amino acids. This CDR3 reads CASSIPNLNEKLFF. The DNA of the CDR3 is TGTGCCAGTAGTATCCCCAATCTAAATGAAAAACTGTTTTTT.

V and J are TRBV10-3 and TRBJ2-2; D may be TRBD1 (5 bases). V shed 5 bases and J shed 0 bases, with 10 bases lying between them. Germline loops: CDR1 ENHRY, CDR2 SYGVKD. The CDR3 has 15 residues. DNA for the CDR3: TGTGCCATCAGTCGACAGACGGCGAACACCGGGGAGCTGTTTTTT. It codes for CAISRQTANTGELFF.

The chain employs TRBV18 and TRBJ2-2, with 7 bases lining up with TRBD1. The CDR3 is 19 amino acids. Per germline, CDR1 KGHSH and CDR2 LQKENI. Trimming took 1 base from V and 0 from J; bases not matched to a gene: 11. DNA of the CDR3: TGTGCCAGCTCACCACGGAGAATATTAGGGGGCACGAACACCGGGGAGCTGTTTTTT. As protein: CASSPRRILGGTNTGELFF. Filled out from reference TRBV18 and TRBJ2-2, the complete variable domain reads NAGVMQNPRHLVRRRGQEARLRCSPMKGHSHVYWYRQLPEEGLKFMVYLQKENIIDESGMPKERFSAEFPKEGPSILRIQQVVRGDSAAYFCASSPRRILGGTNTGELFFGEGSRLTVL.

This clone was detected a few times. V is TRBV18 and J is TRBJ1-2, with D tentatively TRBD1 (5 bases). V was cut by 2 bases and J by 8 bases, with 12 bases left in between. Germline V CDR1 and CDR2: KGHSH, LQKENI. The CDR3 totals 13 residues. The DNA for the CDR3 is TGTGCCAGCTCACCAGATGGCAGGGAGGGCTACACCTTC. This translates into CASSPDGREGYTF.

This chain joins TRBV18 and TRBJ2-2, with D unresolved. V was clipped by 3 bases and J by 4 bases, with 6 bases between them. CDR3 length: 13 amino acids. Germline-derived CDR1 and CDR2 are KGHSH and LQKENI. The CDR3 sequence: CASSPQLTGELFF. As DNA, the CDR3 is TGTGCCAGCTCACCGCAGCTCACCGGGGAGCTGTTTTTT.

V usage is TRBV28 and J usage is TRBJ1-2, with D possibly being TRBD1 (5 bases). The V gene's germline CDR1 is MDHEN and CDR2 SYDVKM. The CDR3 runs to 15 residues. V was pared by 4 bases and J by 3 bases, with 15 bases between. The CDR3: CASSSRGLLDYGYTF. The CDR3 DNA reads as TGTGCCAGCAGTTCACGGGGGTTGTTGGACTATGGCTACACCTTC.

This rearrangement joins TRBV11-2 to TRBJ2-3; TRBD2 matches at 8 bases. The V segment lost 0 bases and the J segment 7 bases; nucleotides outside the gene matches: 6. Germline V gene lookup returns CDR1 SGHAT and CDR2 FQNNGV. The CDR3 length is 15 residues. CDR3 loop: CASSLETSGRYTQYF. CDR3 nucleotide sequence: TGTGCCAGCAGCTTAGAGACGAGCGGGAGATATACGCAGTATTTT.

This clone appeared once. J is TRBJ2-7 and V is TRBV7-9; D possibly uses TRBD1 or TRBD2 (5 bases each). CDR3 length: 15 amino acids. V gave up 4 bases and J gave up 3 bases, with 16 bases separating them. Germline V gene lookup returns CDR1 SEHNR and CDR2 FQNEAQ (reference sequence). CDR3 DNA: TGTGCCAGCAGCTCCGCCTCGGGGCTGGTCTACGAGCAGTACTTC. It encodes CASSSASGLVYEQYF.

This clone is a singleton in its sample. Other DNA sequences within the sample encode an identical CDR3. The rearrangement joins TRBV7-3 to TRBJ2-5; D is unresolved. Trimming left V 0 bases short and J 2 bases short, with 4 bases between. Germline-derived CDR1 and CDR2 are SGHTA and FQGTGA. This CDR3 is built from 13 residues. The chain's CDR3 is CASSLTYQETQYF. The CDR3 region has the DNA TGTGCCAGCAGCTTAACCTATCAAGAGACCCAGTACTTC.

The chain has TRBV28 and TRBJ2-7; 8 bases are a match to TRBD1. Germline loops: CDR1 MDHEN, CDR2 SYDVKM. The CDR3 is 14 residues long. Trimming at V came to 6 bases and at J to 5 bases, leaving 9 bases not matched to a gene. The CDR3 reads CASRGPGGKNEQYF. CDR3 DNA sequence: TGTGCCAGCAGGGGACCAGGGGGCAAGAACGAGCAGTACTTC.

This clone was detected only once. The chain employs TRBV19 and TRBJ2-3; 8 bases line up with TRBD2. The CDR3 is 14 amino acids. Trimming removed 6 bases from V and 0 bases from J; junction bases left unmatched: 2. In germline, CDR1 is LNHDA, CDR2 SQIVND (reference sequence). CDR3 nucleotides: TGTGCCAGTAGGCCTAGCGGGAGCACAGATACGCAGTATTTT. Amino acids: CASRPSGSTDTQYF. The complete variable domain, with remaining parts taken from reference TRBV19 and TRBJ2-3, reads DGGITQSPKYLFRKEGQNVTLSCEQNLNHDAMYWYRQDPGQGLRLIYYSQIVNDFQKGDIAEGYSVSREKKESFPLTVTSAQKNPTAFYLCASRPSGSTDTQYFGPGTRLTVL.

The chain is built from TRBV7-2 and TRBJ1-1; D remains unclear. The germline V and J ends were trimmed by 2 bases and 4 bases, with 14 bases remaining between them. Per the germline V gene, CDR1 is SGHTA and CDR2 is FQGNSA. The CDR3 runs to 15 residues. The CDR3 spells CASSLIRSLGTEAFF. Here the CDR3 DNA reads TGTGCCAGCAGCTTAATAAGGTCCCTGGGCACTGAAGCTTTCTTT.

The chain links TRBV6-1 to TRBJ2-5, with TRBD1 matching over 8 bases. The V gene's germline CDR1 is MNHNS and CDR2 SASEGT. J lost 0 bases, V lost 4 bases, and 4 bases had no gene match. This CDR3 is built from 15 residues. The CDR3, as DNA: TGTGCCAGCAGTGTAGGGACAGGCAACCAAGAGACCCAGTACTTC. It translates to CASSVGTGNQETQYF.

This clone was observed a single time. The gene calls are TRBV14 and TRBJ2-7; TRBD1 might be the D (7 bases). Trimming shortened V by 4 bases and J by 3 bases, and 19 bases separated the two germline ends. In germline, CDR1 is SGHDN, CDR2 FVKESK. The CDR3 has 16 amino acids. CDR3 region: CASSLPGDRVIYEQYF. The CDR3 coding sequence is TGTGCCAGCAGCCTGCCGGGGGACAGAGTTATCTACGAGCAGTACTTC.

The genes are TRBV4-1 and TRBJ2-5, with TRBD1 identical over 7 bases. After removal of 1 base from V and 5 bases from J, the junction contained 7 bases not matched to a gene. The CDR3 runs to 15 residues. Germline V CDR1 and CDR2: MGHRA, YSYEKL. CDR3: CASSQVDRAAETQYF. The DNA of the CDR3 is TGCGCCAGCAGCCAAGTCGACAGGGCAGCTGAGACCCAGTACTTC.

The rearrangement uses TRBV19 and TRBJ1-2; TRBD1 might be the D (6 bases). CDR1 LNHDA and CDR2 SQIVND come from the germline V gene (reference sequence). The CDR3 is made up of 15 amino acids. Trimming cost V 11 bases and J 4 bases, with 23 bases left between them. The DNA of the CDR3 is TGTGCCTCTAAGGACAGTCTCGGTCGTCCCTATGGCTACACCTTC. Protein sequence: CASKDSLGRPYGYTF. Drawing the rest from reference TRBV19 and TRBJ1-2, the complete variable domain is DGGITQSPKYLFRKEGQNVTLSCEQNLNHDAMYWYRQDPGQGLRLIYYSQIVNDFQKGDIAEGYSVSREKKESFPLTVTSAQKNPTAFYLCASKDSLGRPYGYTFGSGTRLTVV.

V gene TRBV30 combines with J gene TRBJ2-1; possible D gene TRBD1, 5 bases. This CDR3 region has 13 residues. Per germline, CDR1 GTSNPN and CDR2 SVGIG (reference sequence). V was trimmed by 7 bases and J by 3 bases, leaving 13 bases between them. This chain's CDR3 is CASAPDNYNEQFF. The CDR3 DNA reads as TGTGCCTCCGCACCGGACAACTACAATGAGCAGTTCTTC.

The J gene is TRBJ1-4, the V gene TRBV19; 9 nucleotides agree with TRBD1. Germline CDR1 reads LNHDA; CDR2 reads SQIVND (reference sequence). Trimming at V came to 0 bases and at J to 0 bases, leaving 8 bases not matched to a gene. The CDR3 runs to 19 residues. The DNA for the CDR3 is TGTGCCAGTAGTATAGATTCCGGGACAGGGTCGACAACTAATGAAAAACTGTTTTTT. It translates to CASSIDSGTGSTTNEKLFF.

This chain connects TRBV11-2 to TRBJ2-7, with D perhaps TRBD2 (6 bases). This CDR3 is 15 amino acids long. Trimming took off 6 bases at V and 2 bases at J, with 17 bases between the two ends. The germline CDR1 and CDR2 sequences are SGHAT and FQNNGV. The CDR3 DNA reads as TGTGCCAGCAGTCTGTTGGCGGGGAAAACCTACGAGCAGTACTTC. It is translated as CASSLLAGKTYEQYF. The variable domain in full, with the rest retrieved from reference TRBV11-2 and TRBJ2-7, is EAGVAQSPRYKIIEKRQSVAFWCNPISGHATLYWYQQILGQGPKLLIQFQNNGVVDDSQLPKDRFSAERLKGVDSTLKIQPAKLEDSAVYLCASSLLAGKTYEQYFGPGTRLTVT.

This clone was seen just once. V gene TRBV5-1 combines with J gene TRBJ2-7; 10 positions agree with TRBD2. The CDR3 runs 20 residues. J lost 6 bases, V lost 2 bases, and 23 bases had no gene match. CDR1 and CDR2 (germline): SGHRS, YFSETQ. CDR3 DNA sequence: TGCGCCAGCAGCTTATGTTACAGGGGGGATTTAGCGGGAGGAGTCTGCGAGCAGTACTTC. Residues: CASSLCYRGDLAGGVCEQYF. The full variable domain, rest sourced from reference TRBV5-1 and TRBJ2-7, is KAGVTQTPRYLIKTRGQQVTLSCSPISGHRSVSWYQQTPGQGLQFLFEYFSETQRNKGNFPGRFSGRQFSNSRSEMNVSTLELGDSALYLCASSLCYRGDLAGGVCEQYFGPGTRLTVT.

The chain couples TRBV6-6 to TRBJ2-2; unclear D gene. The V gene's germline CDR1 is MNHNY and CDR2 SVGAGI (reference sequence). This CDR3 spans 15 amino acids. V gave up 5 bases and J gave up 0 bases, with 10 bases separating them. CDR3 bases: TGTGCCAGCAGTCAACAAACAGCGAACACCGGGGAGCTGTTTTTT. Translating it yields CASSQQTANTGELFF.

The rearrangement links TRBV29-1 to TRBJ2-2; D is possibly TRBD2 (6 bases). CDR3 length equals 10 residues. V was clipped by 7 bases and J by 7 bases, with 7 bases between them. Germline assignment: CDR1 SQVTM and CDR2 ANQGSEA. The CDR3 coding sequence is TGCAGCGGGGGGGACGGGGAGCTGTTTTTT. Translated: CSGGDGELFF.

The V call is TRBV6-5, the J call TRBJ2-7; tentatively, D is TRBD1 (5 bases). This CDR3 comprises 15 residues. Germline CDR1 is MNHEY and CDR2 is SVGAGI. Trimming cost V 0 bases and J 2 bases, with 11 bases left between them. CDR3 sequence reads: CASSYSPSRAYEQYF. CDR3 coding DNA: TGTGCCAGCAGTTACTCACCCAGCAGGGCCTACGAGCAGTACTTC.

The J gene is TRBJ1-3, the V gene TRBV5-1; a possible D gene is TRBD1 (5 bases). CDR3 length equals 16 residues. The V gene's germline CDR1 is SGHRS and CDR2 YFSETQ. Between the trimmed V and J ends, which lost 0 bases and 3 bases, there was a span of 13 bases. CDR3 DNA sequence: TGCGCCAGCAGCTTGGGGGGCACTCCGAGTGGAAACACCATATATTTT. It codes for CASSLGGTPSGNTIYF.

CDR3 region: CASSYRPGQINSPLHF. CDR3 coding DNA: TGCGCCAGCAGCTACCGTCCGGGACAAATAAATTCACCCCTCCACTTT. V is TRBV4-1 and J is TRBJ1-6; D perhaps matches TRBD1 (6 bases). Trimming removed 5 bases at V and 7 bases at J, with 18 bases between. CDR1 and CDR2 from the germline V gene are MGHRA and YSYEKL. The CDR3 covers 16 residues.

The chain employs TRBV11-2 and TRBJ1-3; no clear D. Germline CDR1 reads SGHAT; CDR2 reads FQNNGV. The V end was cut by 5 bases, the J end by 3 bases, with 11 bases between. The CDR3 is 14 residues long. CDR3 nucleotides: TGTGCCAGCAGCGCCCGACCGATTGGAAACACCATATATTTT. Translated: CASSARPIGNTIYF. Full variable domain (missing parts from reference TRBV11-2 and TRBJ1-3): EAGVAQSPRYKIIEKRQSVAFWCNPISGHATLYWYQQILGQGPKLLIQFQNNGVVDDSQLPKDRFSAERLKGVDSTLKIQPAKLEDSAVYLCASSARPIGNTIYFGEGSWLTVV.

The rearrangement joins TRBV18 to TRBJ2-3; D not certain. There are 15 residues in the CDR3. Between the trimmed V and J ends, which lost 1 base and 2 bases, there was a span of 10 bases. Germline assignment: CDR1 KGHSH and CDR2 LQKENI. The CDR3 bases are TGTGCCAGCTCACCACGGGCCTACCCCACAGATACGCAGTATTTT. This encodes CASSPRAYPTDTQYF.

This clone was observed a few times. The V gene is TRBV19, the J gene TRBJ1-5; TRBD1 might be the D (5 bases). V shed 4 bases and J shed 2 bases, with 15 bases lying between them. There are 16 residues in the CDR3. CDR1 and CDR2 from the germline V gene are LNHDA and SQIVND (reference sequence). In DNA, the CDR3 is TGTGCCAGTAGTACCCCCGGGGGAGAGGGCAATCAGCCCCAGCATTTT. The encoded protein is CASSTPGGEGNQPQHF.

V is TRBV6-5 and J is TRBJ2-7; possibly TRBD1 for D (6 bases). The germline CDR1 and CDR2 sequences are MNHEY and SVGAGI. Between the trimmed V and J ends, which lost 6 bases and 2 bases, there was a span of 14 bases. This CDR3 has 14 amino acids. The CDR3 nucleotides are TGTGCCAGCAGACAGGGAATGGCCCCCTACGAGCAGTACTTC. It yields the protein CASRQGMAPYEQYF.

This chain connects TRBV5-4 to TRBJ1-6, with D hard to call. Germline V gene lookup returns CDR1 SGHNT and CDR2 YYREEE (reference sequence). This CDR3 region has 15 residues. Trimming shortened V by 3 bases and J by 7 bases, and 14 bases separated the two germline ends. The CDR3 region is CASSYRTPQNSPLHF. The DNA for the CDR3 is TGTGCCAGCAGCTATCGGACGCCTCAGAATTCACCCCTCCACTTT.